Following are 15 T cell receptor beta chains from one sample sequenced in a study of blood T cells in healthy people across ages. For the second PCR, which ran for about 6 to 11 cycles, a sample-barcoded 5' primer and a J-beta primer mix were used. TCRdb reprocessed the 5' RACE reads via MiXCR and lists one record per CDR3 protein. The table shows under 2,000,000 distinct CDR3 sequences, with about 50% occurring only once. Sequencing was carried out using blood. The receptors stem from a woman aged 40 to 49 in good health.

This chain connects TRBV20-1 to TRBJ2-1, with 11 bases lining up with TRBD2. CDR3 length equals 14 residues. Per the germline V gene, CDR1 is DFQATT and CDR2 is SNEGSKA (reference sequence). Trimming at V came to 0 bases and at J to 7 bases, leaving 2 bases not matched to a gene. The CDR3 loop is CSAREASGGNEQFF. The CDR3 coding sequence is TGCAGTGCTAGAGAGGCTAGCGGGGGGAATGAGCAGTTCTTC.

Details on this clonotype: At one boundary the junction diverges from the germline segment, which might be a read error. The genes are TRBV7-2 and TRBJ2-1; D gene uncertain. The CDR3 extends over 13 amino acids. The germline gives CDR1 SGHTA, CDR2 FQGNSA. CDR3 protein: CAGSVAVWVEQFF. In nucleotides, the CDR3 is TGTGCCGGCAGCGTAGCTGTGTGGGTTGAGCAGTTCTTC.

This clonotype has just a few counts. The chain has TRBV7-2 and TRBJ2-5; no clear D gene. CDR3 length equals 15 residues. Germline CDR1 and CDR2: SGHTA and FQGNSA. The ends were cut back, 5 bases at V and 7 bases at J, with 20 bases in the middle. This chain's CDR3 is CASSRFVRVAGTQYF. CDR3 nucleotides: TGTGCCAGCAGCCGATTCGTTAGGGTTGCAGGGACCCAGTACTTC. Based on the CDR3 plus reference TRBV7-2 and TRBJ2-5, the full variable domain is GAGVSQSPSNKVTEKGKDVELRCDPISGHTALYWYRQSLGQGLEFLIYFQGNSAPDKSGLPSDRFSAERTGGSVSTLTIQRTQQEDSAVYLCASSRFVRVAGTQYFGPGTRLLVL.

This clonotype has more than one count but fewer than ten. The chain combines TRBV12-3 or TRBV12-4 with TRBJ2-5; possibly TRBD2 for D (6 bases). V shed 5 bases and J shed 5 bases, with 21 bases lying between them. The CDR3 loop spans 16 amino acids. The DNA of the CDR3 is TGTGCCAGCAGTCGGACTATCCGGGGAGCGTTGGAGACCCAGTACTTC. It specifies CASSRTIRGALETQYF.

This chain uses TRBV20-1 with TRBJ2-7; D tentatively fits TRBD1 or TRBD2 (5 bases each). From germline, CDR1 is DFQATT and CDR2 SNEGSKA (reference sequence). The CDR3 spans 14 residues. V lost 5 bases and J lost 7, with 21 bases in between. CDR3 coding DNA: TGCAGTGCTCCCCGGGACCCCGCGTCAGGTGAGCAGTACTTC. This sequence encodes CSAPRDPASGEQYF.

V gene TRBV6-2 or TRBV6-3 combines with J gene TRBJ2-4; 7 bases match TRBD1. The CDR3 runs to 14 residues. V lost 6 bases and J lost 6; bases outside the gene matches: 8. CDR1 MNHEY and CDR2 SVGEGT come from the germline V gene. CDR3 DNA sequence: TGTGCCAGCAGAGACGACAGGGCAGGAAACATTCAGTACTTC. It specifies CASRDDRAGNIQYF.

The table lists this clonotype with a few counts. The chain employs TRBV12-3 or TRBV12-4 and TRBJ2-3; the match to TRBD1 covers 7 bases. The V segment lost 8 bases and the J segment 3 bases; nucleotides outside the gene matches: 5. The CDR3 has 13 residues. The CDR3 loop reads CASGDSGTDTQYF. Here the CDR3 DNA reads TGTGCCAGCGGGGACAGTGGAACAGATACGCAGTATTTT.

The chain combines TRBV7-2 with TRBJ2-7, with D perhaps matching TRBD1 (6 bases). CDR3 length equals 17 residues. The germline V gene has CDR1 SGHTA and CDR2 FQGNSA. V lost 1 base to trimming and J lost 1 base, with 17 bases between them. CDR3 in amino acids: CASSLEGGRGTSYEQYF. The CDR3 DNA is TGTGCCAGCAGCTTAGAGGGTGGCAGGGGTACTTCCTACGAGCAGTACTTC.

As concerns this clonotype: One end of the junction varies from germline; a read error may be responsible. The CDR3 DNA reads as TGCGTCAGCAGCCCTGCCCGGGGAAACTACGAGCAGTACTTC. Amino acid sequence: CVSSPARGNYEQYF. V gene TRBV4-3 combines with J gene TRBJ2-7; TRBD2 is a possible D gene (5 bases). CDR3 length: 14 amino acids. Germline V CDR1 and CDR2: LGHNA, YSLEER.

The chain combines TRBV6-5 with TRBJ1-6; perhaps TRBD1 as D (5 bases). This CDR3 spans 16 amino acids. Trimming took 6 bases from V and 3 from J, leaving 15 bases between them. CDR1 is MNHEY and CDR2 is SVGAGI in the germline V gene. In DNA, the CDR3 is TGTGCCAGCAGGGAGACTTGGGGACTCTATAATTCACCCCTCCACTTT. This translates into CASRETWGLYNSPLHF.

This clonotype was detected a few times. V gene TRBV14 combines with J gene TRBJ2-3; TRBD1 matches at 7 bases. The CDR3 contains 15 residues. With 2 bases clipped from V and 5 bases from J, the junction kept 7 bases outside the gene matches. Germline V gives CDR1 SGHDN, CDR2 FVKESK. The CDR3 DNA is TGTGCCAGCAGCCAAATTCAACAGGGGAAAGATACGCAGTATTTT. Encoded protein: CASSQIQQGKDTQYF.

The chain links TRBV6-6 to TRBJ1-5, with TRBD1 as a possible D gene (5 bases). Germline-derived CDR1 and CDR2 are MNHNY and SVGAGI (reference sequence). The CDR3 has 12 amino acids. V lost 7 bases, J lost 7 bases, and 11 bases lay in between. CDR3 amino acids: CASNGQGQPQHF. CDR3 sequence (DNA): TGTGCCAGCAACGGACAAGGGCAGCCCCAGCATTTT.

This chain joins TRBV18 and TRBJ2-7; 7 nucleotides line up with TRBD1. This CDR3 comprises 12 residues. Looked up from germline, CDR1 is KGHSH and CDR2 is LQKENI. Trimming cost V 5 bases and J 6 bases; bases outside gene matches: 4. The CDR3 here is CASSADRVEQYF. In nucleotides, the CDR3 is TGTGCCAGCTCAGCAGACAGGGTCGAGCAGTACTTC.

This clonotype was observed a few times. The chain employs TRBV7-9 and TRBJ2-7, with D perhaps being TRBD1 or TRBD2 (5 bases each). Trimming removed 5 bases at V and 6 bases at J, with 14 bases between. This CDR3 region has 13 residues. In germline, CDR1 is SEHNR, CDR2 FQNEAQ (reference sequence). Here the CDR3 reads CASSPGREVEQYF. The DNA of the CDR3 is TGTGCCAGCAGCCCGGGACGTGAGGTCGAGCAGTACTTC.

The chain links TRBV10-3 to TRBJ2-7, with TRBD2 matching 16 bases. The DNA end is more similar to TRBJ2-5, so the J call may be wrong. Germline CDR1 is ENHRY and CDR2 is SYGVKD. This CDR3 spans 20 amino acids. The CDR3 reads CAIRKDLPGLAGGRQETQYF. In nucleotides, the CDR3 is TGTGCCATCAGAAAAGACTTACCGGGACTAGCGGGGGGGCGGCAAGAGACCCAGTACTTC.